The 14 T cell receptor beta chains presented below share a single source sample, sequenced in a study of human T cells and chemical hapten exposure. TCRdb recomputed calls from the RACE reads with MiXCR, one row per CDR3 protein. The sample has 85,000 to 90,000 distinct CDR3 sequences; 9.6% are singletons. Time point described: pre-sensitization, week 0. The treatment is: therapeutic diphenylcyclopropenone sensitization with weekly scalp DPC. The material was whole blood, obtained in connection with sensitization to the hapten diphenylcyclopropenone (DPC). The receptors originated from a woman aged 40-49 years with alopecia areata. Some clones in this sample may be carry-over from other donors' samples.

This clonotype was recorded a few times. V gene TRBV24-1 combines with J gene TRBJ2-1; D is perhaps TRBD2 (6 bases). The germline V gene has CDR1 KGHDR and CDR2 SFDVKD. Between the trimmed V and J ends, which lost 5 bases and 6 bases, there was a span of 13 bases. This CDR3 has 14 amino acids. The CDR3 DNA follows: TGTGCCACCAGTGGACTAGGAAAGGGCAATGAGCAGTTCTTC. Amino acids: CATSGLGKGNEQFF.

DNA of the CDR3: TGTGCCAGTAGTACCTCTACCCATGAGCAGTTCTTC. It specifies CASSTSTHEQFF. The V and J genes are TRBV19 and TRBJ2-1; D unclear. Trimming cost V 4 bases and J 8 bases, with 9 bases left between them. Germline assignment: CDR1 LNHDA and CDR2 SQIVND (reference sequence). The length of the CDR3 is 12 residues.

The CDR3 DNA reads TGTGCCAGCTCACACAGGGGGCTCTCGTACGAGCAGTACTTC. Its translation is CASSHRGLSYEQYF. This chain connects TRBV27 to TRBJ2-7; 9 bases agree with TRBD1. Looked up from germline, CDR1 is MNHEY and CDR2 is SMNVEV (reference sequence). The CDR3 totals 14 residues. J was trimmed by 4 bases and V by 8 bases; bases with no gene match: 9.

This clonotype was seen at least ten times. The genes are TRBV4-3 and TRBJ2-1; 7 bases match TRBD1. This CDR3 has 15 residues. With 4 bases clipped from V and 5 bases from J, the junction kept 8 bases outside the gene matches. Germline CDR1 is LGHNA and CDR2 is YSLEER. CDR3 residues: CASSPTGALNNEQFF. CDR3 bases: TGCGCCAGCAGCCCAACAGGGGCCCTGAACAATGAGCAGTTCTTC.

The gene calls are TRBV3-1 and TRBJ1-2; D is possibly TRBD1 (6 bases). CDR1 and CDR2 (germline): LGHDT, YNNKEL (reference sequence). Trimming cost V 2 bases and J 2 bases, with 12 bases left between them. The CDR3 spans 15 residues. The CDR3 DNA reads as TGTGCCAGCAGCCAAAAGGACAGTTACAACTATGGCTACACCTTC. Translation: CASSQKDSYNYGYTF.

In its sample, this clonotype was seen many times. The J gene is TRBJ1-6, the V gene TRBV5-1; D is unclear. The CDR3 extends over 16 amino acids. Germline V gene sequence: CDR1 SGHRS, CDR2 YFSETQ. The V gene lost 3 bases and the J gene lost 8 bases, with 18 bases spanning the gap. CDR3 nucleotides: TGCGCCAGCAGCTGGGAGTGGCAAGGTGTTGATTCACCCCTCCACTTT. It yields the protein CASSWEWQGVDSPLHF.

V and J are TRBV28 and TRBJ1-4; D unclear. CDR3 length equals 15 residues. V was pared by 7 bases and J by 3 bases, with 15 bases between. In germline, CDR1 is MDHEN, CDR2 SYDVKM. In DNA, the CDR3 is TGTGCCAGCACCATCGGGCAGCGCTCTAATGAAAAACTGTTTTTT. This codes for CASTIGQRSNEKLFF.

The table lists this clonotype with many counts. The J gene is TRBJ1-6, the V gene TRBV5-4; 7 bases are shared with TRBD1. Germline values: CDR1 SGHNT, CDR2 YYREEE (reference sequence). The ends lost 4 bases at V and 9 bases at J; junction bases unmatched: 7. CDR3 length: 14 residues. CDR3 amino acids: CASSVGQVGSPLHF. Here the CDR3 DNA reads TGTGCCAGCAGCGTTGGACAGGTGGGTTCACCCCTCCACTTT.

Only one count was recorded for this clonotype. The J gene is TRBJ1-1, the V gene TRBV5-1; D uncertain. The CDR3 is 13 amino acids. Germline V gives CDR1 SGHRS, CDR2 YFSETQ. Trimming took off 0 bases at V and 6 bases at J, with 9 bases between the two ends. CDR3 sequence reads: CASSLAGWSEAFF. The CDR3 coding sequence is TGCGCCAGCAGCTTGGCCGGGTGGTCTGAAGCTTTCTTT. The entire variable domain, with the rest obtained from reference TRBV5-1 and TRBJ1-1, is as follows: KAGVTQTPRYLIKTRGQQVTLSCSPISGHRSVSWYQQTPGQGLQFLFEYFSETQRNKGNFPGRFSGRQFSNSRSEMNVSTLELGDSALYLCASSLAGWSEAFFGQGTRLTVV.

This clonotype has a count of ten or more. This chain links TRBV12-3 or TRBV12-4 with TRBJ1-4; TRBD1 agrees at 9 bases. The CDR3 is 16 residues long. J was trimmed by 4 bases and V by 6 bases; bases with no gene match: 9. CDR3 nucleotide sequence: TGTGCCAGCAGCCTCCGGGACAGGGCCTTTAATGAAAAACTGTTTTTT. It encodes CASSLRDRAFNEKLFF.

The rearrangement joins TRBV9 to TRBJ2-3; D ambiguous. Trimming removed 0 bases at V and 6 bases at J, with 8 bases between. The germline V gene has CDR1 SGDLS and CDR2 YYNGEE. The CDR3 totals 13 residues. CDR3 DNA: TGTGCCAGCAGCGTAGTCCAGACGGATACGCAGTATTTT. This gives the protein CASSVVQTDTQYF.

The table lists this clonotype with many counts. The gene calls are TRBV10-3 and TRBJ1-1; unclear D gene. Per germline, CDR1 ENHRY and CDR2 SYGVKD. The CDR3 totals 16 residues. V gave up 1 base and J gave up 4 bases, with 16 bases separating them. The CDR3 region is CAISELSATSLTEAFF. The CDR3 nucleotides are TGTGCCATCAGTGAGTTGTCGGCTACGAGTCTCACTGAAGCTTTCTTT.

This clonotype was counted between two and nine times. The gene calls are TRBV6-2 or TRBV6-3 and TRBJ1-2, with 11 bases that match TRBD1. This CDR3 contains 16 residues. V was clipped by 4 bases and J by 2 bases; unmatched bases: 6. Germline values: CDR1 MNHEY, CDR2 SVGEGT. CDR3 loop: CASSFARTGGNYGYTF. DNA for the CDR3: TGTGCCAGCAGTTTTGCCCGGACAGGGGGCAACTATGGCTACACCTTC.

The chain is built from TRBV28 and TRBJ2-6, with D hard to call. This CDR3 is built from 13 residues. The germline CDR1 and CDR2 sequences are MDHEN and SYDVKM. V shed 3 bases and J shed 9 bases, with 9 bases lying between them. The CDR3 region has the DNA TGTGCCAGCAGTTTCGGGCAGATCAACGTCCTGACTTTC. Amino acids: CASSFGQINVLTF.